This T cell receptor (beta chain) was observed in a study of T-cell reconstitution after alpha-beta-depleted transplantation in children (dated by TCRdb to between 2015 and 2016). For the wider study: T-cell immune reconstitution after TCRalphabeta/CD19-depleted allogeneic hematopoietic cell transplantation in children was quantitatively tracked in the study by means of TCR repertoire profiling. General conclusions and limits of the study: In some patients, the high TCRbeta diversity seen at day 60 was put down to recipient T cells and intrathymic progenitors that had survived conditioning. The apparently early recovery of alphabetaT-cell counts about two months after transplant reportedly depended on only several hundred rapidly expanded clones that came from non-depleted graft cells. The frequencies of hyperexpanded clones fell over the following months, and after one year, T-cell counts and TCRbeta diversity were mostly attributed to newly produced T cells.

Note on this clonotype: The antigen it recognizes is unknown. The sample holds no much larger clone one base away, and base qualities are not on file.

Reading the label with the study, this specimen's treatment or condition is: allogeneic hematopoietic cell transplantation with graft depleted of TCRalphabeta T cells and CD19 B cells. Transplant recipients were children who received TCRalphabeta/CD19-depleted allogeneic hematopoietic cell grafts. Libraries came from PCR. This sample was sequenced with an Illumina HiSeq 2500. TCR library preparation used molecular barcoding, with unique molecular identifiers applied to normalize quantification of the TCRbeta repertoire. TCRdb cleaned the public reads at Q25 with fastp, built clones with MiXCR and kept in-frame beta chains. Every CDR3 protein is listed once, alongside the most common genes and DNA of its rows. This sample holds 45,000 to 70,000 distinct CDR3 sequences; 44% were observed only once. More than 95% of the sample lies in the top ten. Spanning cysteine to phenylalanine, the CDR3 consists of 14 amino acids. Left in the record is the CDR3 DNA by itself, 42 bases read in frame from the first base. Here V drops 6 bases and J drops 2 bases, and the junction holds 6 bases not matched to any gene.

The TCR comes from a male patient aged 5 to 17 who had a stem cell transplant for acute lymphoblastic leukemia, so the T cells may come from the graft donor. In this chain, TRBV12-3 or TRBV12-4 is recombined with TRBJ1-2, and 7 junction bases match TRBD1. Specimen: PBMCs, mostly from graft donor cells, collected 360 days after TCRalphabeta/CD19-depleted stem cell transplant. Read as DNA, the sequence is TGTGCCAGCAGGCCGGCAGGGGGAAACTATGGCTACACCTTC. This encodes CASRPAGGNYGYTF.